The 21 T cell receptor beta chains in this list originate from one sample, sequenced in a study of T cells after yellow fever vaccination. One entry per CDR3 protein results from TCRdb running MiXCR on the 5' RACE reads. The sample consists of around 500,000 distinct CDR3 sequences, 20% to 25% of them appearing once. The sample consisted of PBMCs, taken roughly 20 days after the first yellow fever vaccination. The receptors were sampled from a man aged 18 to 30 who received the YFV17D yellow fever vaccine.

This clonotype showed up just a few times. The chain joins TRBV3-1 to TRBJ2-3; D ambiguous. The germline CDR1 and CDR2 sequences are LGHDT and YNNKEL (reference sequence). CDR3 length: 15 residues. Trimming stripped 1 base from V and 4 bases from J, with 12 bases between. The CDR3 DNA reads TGTGCCAGCAGCCAAGGAGGCCTAGACCCAGATACGCAGTATTTT. It codes for CASSQGGLDPDTQYF.

This clonotype turned up a few times. The chain links TRBV5-1 to TRBJ1-4; TRBD1 matches at 9 bases. There are 14 residues in the CDR3. V shed 8 bases and J 2 bases; nucleotides not matched to a gene: 4. Germline V CDR1 and CDR2: SGHRS, YFSETQ. The CDR3 loop is CASGQGWTNEKLFF. The DNA for the CDR3 is TGCGCCAGTGGACAGGGGTGGACTAATGAAAAACTGTTTTTT.

This clonotype has only a few counts. The rearrangement uses TRBV10-2 and TRBJ2-1; tentative D call: TRBD2 (6 bases). The germline V gene encodes CDR1 WSHSY and CDR2 SAAADI. Trimming took 0 bases from V and 0 from J, leaving 9 bases between them. The CDR3 loop spans 16 amino acids. CDR3 DNA: TGCGCCAGCAGTGAGTCGGGGACTTACTCCTACAATGAGCAGTTCTTC. It yields the protein CASSESGTYSYNEQFF.

There are a few counts of this clonotype. The chain links TRBV20-1 to TRBJ1-2; D might be TRBD1 (6 bases). This CDR3 region has 13 residues. With 2 bases removed from V and 0 bases from J, the gap between germline ends came to 7 bases. From germline, CDR1 is DFQATT and CDR2 SNEGSKA (reference sequence). Written as DNA, the CDR3 is TGCAGTGCTAGACAGGGGCCTAACTATGGCTACACCTTC. Translating gives CSARQGPNYGYTF.

The chain is built from TRBV13 and TRBJ2-7, with 8 bases that match TRBD2. The CDR3 spans 14 residues. Germline V lookup: CDR1 PRHDT, CDR2 FYEKMQ (reference sequence). Trimming cost V 1 base and J 5 bases; bases outside gene matches: 4. CDR3 sequence (DNA): TGTGCCAGCAGCTTAGACGGGGGGGCAAACGAGCAGTACTTC. This translates into CASSLDGGANEQYF.

This clonotype was detected many times. The rearrangement uses TRBV7-6 and TRBJ1-6, with 7 positions matching TRBD1. This CDR3 region has 15 residues. In germline, CDR1 is SGHVS, CDR2 FNYEAQ. With V trimmed by 4 bases and J by 0 bases, 0 bases remained unmatched. Here the CDR3 reads CASSWDSSYNSPLHF. The CDR3 DNA reads TGTGCCAGCAGCTGGGACAGCTCCTATAATTCACCCCTCCACTTT.

This clonotype was detected only a few times. This sequence joins TRBV11-2 and TRBJ2-2; D is perhaps TRBD1 (6 bases). V lost 5 bases and J lost 10, with 26 bases in between. Looked up from germline, CDR1 is SGHAT and CDR2 is FQNNGV. This CDR3 comprises 17 residues. The CDR3 protein is CASSHTPGALLFEELFF. In DNA, the CDR3 is TGTGCCAGCAGCCATACCCCAGGGGCATTACTATTCGAGGAGCTGTTTTTT.

The rearrangement joins TRBV7-6 to TRBJ2-1, with 8 positions matching TRBD2. Germline V gene data show CDR1 as SGHVS and CDR2 as FNYEAQ. V lost 5 bases to trimming and J lost 8 bases; unmatched junction nucleotides: 5. The CDR3 totals 13 residues. The CDR3 coding sequence is TGTGCCAGCAGCGCCGGGAGGGGCGATGAGCAGTTCTTC. This gives the protein CASSAGRGDEQFF.

The chain carries TRBV3-1 and TRBJ1-5; unclear D gene. Trimming cost V 5 bases and J 4 bases, with 12 bases left between them. Per germline, CDR1 LGHDT and CDR2 YNNKEL (reference sequence). The CDR3 runs to 14 residues. The CDR3 is CASSSDGGNQPQHF. The CDR3, as DNA: TGTGCCAGCAGCAGTGATGGTGGGAATCAGCCCCAGCATTTT.

The chain employs TRBV29-1 and TRBJ2-5; 7 positions match TRBD2. CDR3 size: 14 residues. The germline V gene has CDR1 SQVTM and CDR2 ANQGSEA. With V trimmed by 4 bases and J by 5 bases, 10 bases remained unmatched. The CDR3 spells CSVVFREVGETQYF. CDR3 DNA sequence: TGCAGCGTTGTCTTTCGGGAGGTAGGGGAGACCCAGTACTTC.

The chain recombines TRBV9 with TRBJ2-6; 9 bases agree with TRBD1. V lost 4 bases to trimming and J lost 4 bases; unmatched junction nucleotides: 12. Germline lookup yields CDR1 SGDLS and CDR2 YYNGEE. The CDR3 spans 18 residues. The CDR3 nucleotides are TGTGCCAGCAGCAGTTTTGGACAGGGGCGAGACGGGGCCAACGTCCTGACTTTC. This codes for CASSSFGQGRDGANVLTF.

The rearrangement links TRBV15 to TRBJ2-5, with 8 positions matching TRBD2. Germline loops: CDR1 LNHNV, CDR2 YYDKDF (reference sequence). This CDR3 has 16 amino acids. J lost 2 bases, V lost 1 base, and 6 bases had no gene match. CDR3 DNA: TGTGCCACCAGCAGAGCGCGGGGGGCGTCACAAGAGACCCAGTACTTC. Protein: CATSRARGASQETQYF.

The CDR3 coding sequence is TGCGCCAGCAGCTTGGAGCCGGCTAGCGGGTACAATGAGCAGTTCTTC. Protein product: CASSLEPASGYNEQFF. This chain uses TRBV5-1 with TRBJ2-1; 8 bases agree with TRBD2. Per germline, CDR1 SGHRS and CDR2 YFSETQ. The CDR3 spans 16 residues. The J segment lost 4 bases and the V segment lost 0 bases, leaving 6 bases of the junction unmatched.

The V call is TRBV7-9, the J call TRBJ2-3; weak D call: TRBD1 (5 bases). V was trimmed by 5 bases and J by 3 bases, leaving 12 bases between them. CDR1 and CDR2 from the germline V gene are SEHNR and FQNEAQ (reference sequence). CDR3 length: 14 residues. The CDR3 sequence: CASSLGPWTDTQYF. The CDR3 DNA reads TGTGCCAGCAGCCTGGGGCCTTGGACAGATACGCAGTATTTT.

This clonotype was seen a few times. V and J are TRBV18 and TRBJ2-7; 9 nucleotides line up with TRBD1. The J segment lost 3 bases and the V segment lost 5 bases, leaving 5 bases of the junction unmatched. From germline, CDR1 is KGHSH and CDR2 LQKENI. The CDR3 length is 14 residues. In nucleotides, the CDR3 is TGTGCCAGCTCAGGCGACAGGGGGAACTACGAGCAGTACTTC. Translation: CASSGDRGNYEQYF.

V is TRBV29-1 and J is TRBJ2-2; possible D gene TRBD2, 5 bases. CDR3 length equals 11 residues. CDR1 and CDR2 from the germline V gene are SQVTM and ANQGSEA. The germline V and J ends were trimmed by 7 bases and 6 bases, with 9 bases remaining between them. The CDR3 is CSAPEAGELFF. The DNA of the CDR3 is TGCAGCGCCCCGGAGGCCGGGGAGCTGTTTTTT.

This clonotype was observed many times. This chain connects TRBV7-9 to TRBJ1-1; tentatively, D is TRBD1 (5 bases). V dropped 2 bases and J dropped 0 bases, with 7 bases sitting between them. Germline V gene sequence: CDR1 SEHNR, CDR2 FQNEAQ (reference sequence). The CDR3 runs to 14 residues. The CDR3 here is CASSLWGMNTEAFF. The CDR3 nucleotides are TGTGCCAGCAGCTTATGGGGGATGAACACTGAAGCTTTCTTT.

This clonotype was seen a handful of times. This chain uses TRBV12-3 or TRBV12-4 with TRBJ2-3; maybe TRBD2 (8 bases). CDR3 length equals 12 residues. Trimming took 5 bases from V and 11 from J, leaving 14 bases between them. The CDR3 loop is CASSPGRDRQYF. The CDR3 nucleotides are TGTGCCAGCAGTCCCGGGAGGGACAGGCAGTATTTT.

This clonotype was detected only a few times. The rearrangement links TRBV25-1 to TRBJ2-2; D is perhaps TRBD1 or TRBD2 (7 bases each). CDR1 MGHDK and CDR2 SYGVNS come from the germline V gene. V was clipped by 2 bases and J by 5 bases, with 12 bases between them. The CDR3 sequence is 15 residues long. The chain's CDR3 is CASSENRGGTGELFF. The CDR3 DNA follows: TGTGCCAGCAGTGAAAACAGGGGAGGGACCGGGGAGCTGTTTTTT.

CDR3 sequence (DNA): TGTGCCAGCAGCCTAGAGGGACTCCAAGTTGCCCAGTACTTC. Its protein is CASSLEGLQVAQYF. V is TRBV7-2 and J is TRBJ2-5; tentative D call: TRBD2 (6 bases). V lost 5 bases to trimming and J lost 9 bases, with 19 bases between them. Germline assignment: CDR1 SGHTA and CDR2 FQGNSA. There are 14 residues in the CDR3. Looking up the rest from reference TRBV7-2 and TRBJ2-5 gives the full variable domain: GAGVSQSPSNKVTEKGKDVELRCDPISGHTALYWYRQSLGQGLEFLIYFQGNSAPDKSGLPSDRFSAERTGGSVSTLTIQRTQQEDSAVYLCASSLEGLQVAQYFGPGTRLLVL.

This clonotype was seen more than once but under ten times. The CDR3 is CASASGRGWEETQYF. The CDR3 DNA reads TGTGCCAGCGCCTCCGGACGGGGTTGGGAGGAGACCCAGTACTTC. This chain uses TRBV27 with TRBJ2-5; maybe TRBD2 (5 bases). Germline V lookup: CDR1 MNHEY, CDR2 SMNVEV (reference sequence). The CDR3 extends over 15 amino acids. V lost 8 bases and J lost 5, with 21 bases in between.